This entry lists 27 T cell receptor beta chains sequenced from one sample in a study of cytomegalovirus exposure and HLA in healthy donors. The PCR employed 60 Vbeta primers together with 13 Jbeta primers. This table comes from immunoSEQ multiplex PCR, and its TCRdb copy is limited to in-frame clones, with some not included. Of fewer than 95,000 clones listed, roughly 60% are singletons. Specimen: PBMCs. The receptors here all came from a woman in her 50s in good health and CMV-seropositive.

The chain joins TRBV5-1 to TRBJ2-3; 7 nucleotides align to TRBD1. Trimming took 2 bases from V and 4 from J; bases not matched to a gene: 10. Germline V gene sequence: CDR1 SGHRS, CDR2 YFSETQ. This CDR3 has 16 residues. This CDR3 is CASSLRGTDKADTQYF. In nucleotides, the CDR3 is TGCGCCAGCAGCTTAAGGGGGACAGATAAAGCAGATACGCAGTATTTT.

The DNA for the CDR3 is TGTGCCAGCTCACCTAACCGGGACAACGATGGAAACACCATATATTTT. It is translated as CASSPNRDNDGNTIYF. This sequence joins TRBV18 and TRBJ1-3; D may be TRBD1 (6 bases). V shed 3 bases and J shed 3 bases, with 15 bases lying between them. This CDR3 spans 16 amino acids. The V gene's germline CDR1 is KGHSH and CDR2 LQKENI.

The chain carries TRBV2 and TRBJ2-7; perhaps TRBD1 as D (5 bases). The V end was cut by 1 base, the J end by 2 bases, with 12 bases between. This CDR3 has 15 residues. Per germline, CDR1 SNHLY and CDR2 FYNNEI. CDR3 sequence: CASSEDSDTTYEQYF. CDR3 nucleotide sequence: TGTGCCAGCAGTGAAGATTCGGACACGACCTACGAGCAGTACTTC. Variable domain in full (rest from reference TRBV2 and TRBJ2-7): EPEVTQTPSHQVTQMGQEVILRCVPISNHLYFYWYRQILGQKVEFLVSFYNNEISEKSEIFDDQFSVERPDGSNFTLKIRSTKLEDSAMYFCASSEDSDTTYEQYFGPGTRLTVT.

The V and J genes are TRBV6-5 and TRBJ1-2, with TRBD1 as a possible D gene (5 bases). Trimming pared 6 bases from V and 4 bases from J, leaving 9 bases between. This CDR3 is 12 amino acids long. Germline CDR1 reads MNHEY; CDR2 reads SVGAGI. CDR3 DNA: TGTGCCAGCAGGGACACGACCTATGGCTACACCTTC. Its translation is CASRDTTYGYTF.

The sample holds many counts of this clone. This rearrangement joins TRBV5-4 to TRBJ2-7; no definite D call. V lost 4 bases and J 1 base, leaving 12 bases between the germline ends. CDR3 length equals 14 residues. CDR1 SGHNT and CDR2 YYREEE come from the germline V gene (reference sequence). In DNA form, the CDR3 reads TGTGCCAGCAGCCTCGGTGTGGTTTCCTACGAGCAGTACTTC. Protein: CASSLGVVSYEQYF. Full variable domain (rest looked up from reference TRBV5-4 and TRBJ2-7): ETGVTQSPTHLIKTRGQQVTLRCSSQSGHNTVSWYQQALGQGPQFIFQYYREEENGRGNFPPRFSGLQFPNYSSELNVNALELDDSALYLCASSLGVVSYEQYFGPGTRLTVT.

The chain joins TRBV28 to TRBJ1-5; 10 bases are a match to TRBD1. The CDR3 covers 16 residues. Unmatched junction bases numbered 15, after V lost 10 bases and J lost 6 bases. In germline, CDR1 is MDHEN, CDR2 SYDVKM. CDR3 sequence: CATSLAGQGTGQPQHF. As DNA, the CDR3 is TGTGCCACCTCGCTGGCGGGACAGGGGACAGGTCAGCCCCAGCATTTT. Variable domain in full (rest from reference TRBV28 and TRBJ1-5): DVKVTQSSRYLVKRTGEKVFLECVQDMDHENMFWYRQDPGLGLRLIYFSYDVKMKEKGDIPEGYSVSREKKERFSLILESASTNQTSMYLCATSLAGQGTGQPQHFGDGTRLSIL.

This clone was recorded a few times. The chain has TRBV6-1 and TRBJ1-1, with 9 bases that match TRBD1. The CDR3 extends over 13 amino acids. V lost 5 bases and J lost 5; bases outside the gene matches: 3. Germline CDR1 reads MNHNS; CDR2 reads SASEGT. CDR3 bases: TGTGCCAGCAGTAACAGGGGGCAGACTGAAGCTTTCTTT. Amino acids: CASSNRGQTEAFF.

CDR3 region: CASSPDREPNEKLFF. The CDR3 coding sequence is TGTGCCAGCAGCCCCGACAGGGAACCTAATGAAAAACTGTTTTTT. This chain uses TRBV7-9 with TRBJ1-4, with TRBD1 matching over 7 bases. The V segment lost 5 bases and the J segment 3 bases; nucleotides outside the gene matches: 6. The CDR3 length is 15 residues. CDR1 SEHNR and CDR2 FQNEAQ come from the germline V gene (reference sequence).

The V and J genes are TRBV2 and TRBJ2-3, with 12 positions matching TRBD2. Germline V lookup: CDR1 SNHLY, CDR2 FYNNEI. The CDR3 is 16 residues long. V lost 5 bases to trimming and J lost 2 bases; unmatched junction nucleotides: 5. The chain's CDR3 is CASSHWTSGDTDTQYF. In DNA, the CDR3 is TGTGCCAGCAGTCACTGGACTAGCGGGGACACAGATACGCAGTATTTT.

The gene calls are TRBV6-6 and TRBJ2-5; the match to TRBD1 covers 7 bases. With 8 bases clipped from V and 4 bases from J, the junction kept 10 bases outside the gene matches. Per the germline V gene, CDR1 is MNHNY and CDR2 is SVGAGI (reference sequence). The CDR3 length is 14 residues. CDR3: CASGLTGAAETQYF. CDR3 bases: TGTGCCAGCGGCCTTACAGGGGCGGCAGAGACCCAGTACTTC.

The chain employs TRBV5-1 and TRBJ1-4, with 8 positions matching TRBD1. Germline V gene data show CDR1 as SGHRS and CDR2 as YFSETQ. After removal of 2 bases from V and 12 bases from J, the junction contained 12 bases not matched to a gene. The CDR3 covers 15 residues. CDR3 residues: CASSLLTGGPGELFF. The CDR3 DNA sequence: TGCGCCAGCAGCTTACTTACAGGGGGGCCCGGAGAACTGTTTTTT. Using reference TRBV5-1 and TRBJ1-4 for the parts outside the CDR3, the full variable domain is KAGVTQTPRYLIKTRGQQVTLSCSPISGHRSVSWYQQTPGQGLQFLFEYFSETQRNKGNFPGRFSGRQFSNSRSEMNVSTLELGDSALYLCASSLLTGGPGELFFGSGTQLSVL.

Only one count was recorded for this clone. The chain employs TRBV7-2 and TRBJ2-7; 11 nucleotides align to TRBD1. V lost 5 bases and J lost 7; bases outside the gene matches: 7. This CDR3 contains 14 residues. Per the germline V gene, CDR1 is SGHTA and CDR2 is FQGNSA. CDR3 region: CASSPGQGAVEQYF. CDR3 sequence (DNA): TGTGCCAGCAGCCCCGGACAGGGGGCGGTTGAGCAGTACTTC. Variable domain in full (rest from reference TRBV7-2 and TRBJ2-7): GAGVSQSPSNKVTEKGKDVELRCDPISGHTALYWYRQSLGQGLEFLIYFQGNSAPDKSGLPSDRFSAERTGGSVSTLTIQRTQQEDSAVYLCASSPGQGAVEQYFGPGTRLTVT.

The CDR3 loop reads CASSQENPGAAYEQYF. The CDR3 DNA follows: TGCGCCAGCAGCCAAGAAAACCCAGGGGCAGCCTACGAGCAGTACTTC. The chain joins TRBV4-1 to TRBJ2-7, with D perhaps matching TRBD1 (6 bases). CDR1 is MGHRA and CDR2 is YSYEKL in the germline V gene. The CDR3 runs to 16 residues. V was clipped by 0 bases and J by 2 bases, with 14 bases between them.

This clone was detected a few times. At one of its ends the junction is not consistent with the germline gene, which may arise from a read error. The J gene is TRBJ1-2, the V gene TRBV6-6; perhaps TRBD1 as D (5 bases). The CDR3 length is 10 residues. Per the germline V gene, CDR1 is MNHNY and CDR2 is SVGAGI (reference sequence). DNA of the CDR3: TGTGCCAGCAGTTCCGGGGGACTTTACTTC. Translated, it gives CASSSGGLYF.

The V and J genes are TRBV27 and TRBJ2-1, with a possible D match to TRBD1 (7 bases). CDR1 is MNHEY, CDR2 SMNVEV, per germline (reference sequence). This CDR3 comprises 14 residues. V was shortened by 5 bases and J by 6 bases, with 14 bases between the two germline ends. The CDR3 loop is CASSPQGGFNEQFF. CDR3 in DNA: TGTGCCAGCAGTCCCCAGGGGGGATTCAATGAGCAGTTCTTC.

Points on this clone: With a far larger clone one base away, a read error is the likely cause. In the same sample, other DNA sequences code for this CDR3. The chain links TRBV6-5 to TRBJ2-7, with a tentative D call TRBD2 (5 bases). This CDR3 has 13 residues. Per the germline V gene, CDR1 is MNHEY and CDR2 is SVGAGI. The CDR3 sequence: CASSYSGSDEQYF. DNA of the CDR3: TGTGCCAGCAGTTACTCTGGGAGCGACGAGCAGTATTTC.

The rearrangement joins TRBV28 to TRBJ2-7; tentatively, D is TRBD2 (5 bases). This CDR3 region has 15 residues. The germline gives CDR1 MDHEN, CDR2 SYDVKM. The ends were cut back, 4 bases at V and 4 bases at J, with 17 bases in the middle. The CDR3 reads CASSSSVGDPYEQYF. The DNA of the CDR3 is TGTGCCAGCAGTTCCTCGGTGGGAGATCCTTACGAGCAGTACTTC.

This chain links TRBV30 with TRBJ2-5; 7 bases agree with TRBD2. The CDR3 length is 15 residues. Germline assignment: CDR1 GTSNPN and CDR2 SVGIG (reference sequence). V was clipped by 2 bases and J by 4 bases; unmatched bases: 10. CDR3 residues: CAWSSGFPGGETQYF. As DNA, the CDR3 is TGTGCCTGGAGTAGTGGTTTTCCGGGGGGAGAGACCCAGTACTTC.

The chain is built from TRBV10-3 and TRBJ2-2, with no clear D. V was clipped by 4 bases and J by 7 bases, with 10 bases between them. Germline CDR1 and CDR2: ENHRY and SYGVKD. The CDR3 contains 13 residues. CDR3 amino acids: CAISGEPGGELFF. The CDR3 coding sequence is TGTGCCATCAGTGGAGAGCCTGGCGGGGAGCTGTTTTTT.

The V and J genes are TRBV6-5 and TRBJ1-2; D is undetermined. V was cut by 8 bases and J by 2 bases, with 9 bases left in between. The CDR3 runs to 12 residues. The germline gives CDR1 MNHEY, CDR2 SVGAGI. CDR3 bases: TGTGCCAGCGGTGAACAGAACTATGGCTACACCTTC. This translates into CASGEQNYGYTF.

This chain joins TRBV2 and TRBJ2-2, with D possibly being TRBD1 (5 bases). With 6 bases removed from V and 1 base from J, the gap between germline ends came to 12 bases. From germline, CDR1 is SNHLY and CDR2 FYNNEI. This CDR3 contains 15 residues. CDR3 protein: CASSGKGLNTGELFF. For the CDR3, the DNA is TGTGCCAGCAGCGGAAAGGGGCTGAACACCGGGGAGCTGTTTTTT.

CDR3 DNA sequence: TGCGCCAGCAGCTACCAAAGTCTAGCGGGGGGCGACGAGCAGTACTTC. As protein: CASSYQSLAGGDEQYF. J is TRBJ2-7 and V is TRBV5-1; 11 nucleotides match TRBD2. CDR1 SGHRS and CDR2 YFSETQ come from the germline V gene. Trimming at V came to 3 bases and at J to 5 bases, leaving 10 bases not matched to a gene. CDR3 length equals 16 residues.

This clone has more than one count but fewer than ten. V usage is TRBV5-4 and J usage is TRBJ1-4, with TRBD1 as a possible D gene (5 bases). The CDR3 extends over 15 amino acids. Germline CDR1 and CDR2: SGHNT and YYREEE (reference sequence). V was pared by 4 bases and J by 0 bases, with 10 bases between. CDR3 DNA sequence: TGTGCCAGCAGCCCACAGGATGCAACTAATGAAAAACTGTTTTTT. Amino acid sequence: CASSPQDATNEKLFF.

This chain joins TRBV28 and TRBJ1-3, with 7 bases identical to TRBD1. This CDR3 has 17 residues. J lost 3 bases, V lost 3 bases, and 11 bases had no gene match. Germline CDR1 is MDHEN and CDR2 is SYDVKM. CDR3 residues: CASSFSSTGRFGNTIYF. The CDR3 DNA follows: TGTGCCAGCAGTTTCTCTTCGACAGGGAGATTTGGAAACACCATATATTTT.

V and J are TRBV28 and TRBJ1-3, with no clear D. The V gene lost 11 bases and the J gene lost 0 bases, with 5 bases spanning the gap. Germline values: CDR1 MDHEN, CDR2 SYDVKM. The CDR3 loop spans 11 amino acids. This CDR3 is CAAGSGNTIYF. CDR3 nucleotide sequence: TGTGCCGCGGGCTCTGGAAACACCATATATTTT. The full variable domain, rest sourced from reference TRBV28 and TRBJ1-3, is DVKVTQSSRYLVKRTGEKVFLECVQDMDHENMFWYRQDPGLGLRLIYFSYDVKMKEKGDIPEGYSVSREKKERFSLILESASTNQTSMYLCAAGSGNTIYFGEGSWLTVV.

A few counts support this clone. The chain uses TRBV5-1 and TRBJ2-3; D perhaps matches TRBD1 (6 bases). The CDR3 is 14 residues long. In germline, CDR1 is SGHRS, CDR2 YFSETQ. Trimming removed 0 bases from V and 6 bases from J, with 11 bases in between. The CDR3 DNA is TGCGCCAGCAGCTTGGTGGGGGCCTCGGATACGCAGTATTTT. As protein: CASSLVGASDTQYF.

The genes are TRBV5-1 and TRBJ2-7, with 7 bases lining up with TRBD2. With 0 bases clipped from V and 7 bases from J, the junction kept 13 bases outside the gene matches. This CDR3 region has 16 residues. From germline, CDR1 is SGHRS and CDR2 YFSETQ. The CDR3 loop reads CASSLGSSGAVGEQYF. The CDR3 DNA follows: TGCGCCAGCAGCTTGGGATCTAGCGGAGCCGTGGGGGAGCAGTACTTC.